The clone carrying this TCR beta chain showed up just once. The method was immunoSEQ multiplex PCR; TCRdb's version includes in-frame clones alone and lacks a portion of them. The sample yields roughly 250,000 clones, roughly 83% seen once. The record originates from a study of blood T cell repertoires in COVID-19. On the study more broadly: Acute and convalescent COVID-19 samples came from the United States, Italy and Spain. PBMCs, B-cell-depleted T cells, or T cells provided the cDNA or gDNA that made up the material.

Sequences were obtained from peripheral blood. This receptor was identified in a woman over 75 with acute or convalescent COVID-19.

CDR3 sequence: CASSQDGPQDQPQHF. CDR3 in DNA: TGCGCCAGCAGCCAAGATGGGCCCCAGGATCAGCCCCAGCATTTT. The gene calls are TRBV4-1 and TRBJ1-5; D not resolved. The CDR3 has 15 residues. Trimming removed 0 bases at V and 5 bases at J, with 11 bases between. The germline gives CDR1 MGHRA, CDR2 YSYEKL.